Presented here are 18 T cell receptor beta chains from one specimen sequenced in a study of T cell changes during pregnancy in multiple sclerosis. The protocol was immunoSEQ multiplex PCR, while the TCRdb copy is restricted to in-frame clones and leaves out a portion. The repertoire consists of more than 70,000 clones, with less than 95% occurring once and the leading ten covering approximately 0.99%. Sequencing was performed on peripheral blood, taken before pregnancy. The receptors originated from a female donor with multiple sclerosis, enrolled in a pregnancy study.

The chain joins TRBV2 to TRBJ2-6; 8 nucleotides agree with TRBD1. CDR3 length: 18 residues. Germline V lookup: CDR1 SNHLY, CDR2 FYNNEI. V gave up 6 bases and J gave up 5 bases; unmatched junction bases: 15. The CDR3 loop is CASRVDGPQGERANVLTF. CDR3 coding DNA: TGTGCCAGCAGAGTCGACGGACCACAGGGGGAAAGGGCCAACGTCCTGACTTTC.

The rearrangement joins TRBV11-2 to TRBJ2-3; 8 bases map to TRBD2. The trim removed 5 bases at V and 3 bases at J, leaving 10 bases unmatched. Germline CDR1 and CDR2: SGHAT and FQNNGV. There are 16 residues in the CDR3. The CDR3 coding sequence is TGTGCCAGCAGCCCTCGCGCGGGAGGTCTGACAGATACGCAGTATTTT. Amino acid sequence: CASSPRAGGLTDTQYF.

This chain uses TRBV19 with TRBJ1-1; 8 bases match TRBD1. CDR3 length: 15 amino acids. With V trimmed by 5 bases and J by 1 base, 6 bases remained unmatched. Germline V gives CDR1 LNHDA, CDR2 SQIVND (reference sequence). The CDR3 DNA reads as TGTGCCAGTAGTCCGCCGGACAGGGAGAACACTGAAGCTTTCTTT. The encoded protein is CASSPPDRENTEAFF.

The chain joins TRBV7-6 to TRBJ2-5, with 7 bases aligning to TRBD1. V lost 5 bases, J lost 0 bases, and 3 bases stayed unmatched. The CDR3 sequence is 14 residues long. Per germline, CDR1 SGHVS and CDR2 FNYEAQ. DNA of the CDR3: TGTGCCAGCAGCCGGGACAGAAACCAAGAGACCCAGTACTTC. The encoded protein is CASSRDRNQETQYF.

The J gene is TRBJ2-1, the V gene TRBV5-1; 8 bases match TRBD2. With V trimmed by 0 bases and J by 2 bases, 1 base remained unmatched. Germline assignment: CDR1 SGHRS and CDR2 YFSETQ. This CDR3 contains 15 residues. In nucleotides, the CDR3 is TGCGCCAGCAGCTTGGCCGGGGGGGCCTACAATGAGCAGTTCTTC. This encodes CASSLAGGAYNEQFF.

The J gene is TRBJ2-1, the V gene TRBV28, with 7 bases identical to TRBD2. The CDR3 runs 17 residues. The germline V gene has CDR1 MDHEN and CDR2 SYDVKM. After removal of 5 bases from V and 7 bases from J, the junction contained 17 bases not matched to a gene. The CDR3 coding sequence is TGTGCCAGCAGTCAAACCGCCGCTAGCGGAAGTAGGAATGAGCAGTTCTTC. Protein sequence: CASSQTAASGSRNEQFF.

In DNA, the CDR3 is TGTGCCAGCAGCTTTACAGGAGCGAACACTGAAGCTTTCTTT. It is translated as CASSFTGANTEAFF. The chain carries TRBV7-9 and TRBJ1-1, with a possible D match to TRBD1 (5 bases). The CDR3 extends over 14 amino acids. Germline CDR1 and CDR2: SEHNR and FQNEAQ (reference sequence). V lost 3 bases, J lost 1 base, and 9 bases lay in between.

This chain connects TRBV27 to TRBJ2-2; 11 positions match TRBD1. The CDR3 covers 15 residues. V trimming: 3 bases; J trimming: 7 bases; junction bases outside the gene matches: 4. Germline loops: CDR1 MNHEY, CDR2 SMNVEV (reference sequence). CDR3 nucleotide sequence: TGTGCCAGCAGTTTGTGGACAGGGGGCGGCGGGGAGCTGTTTTTT. Translated, it gives CASSLWTGGGGELFF.

This clone has only one observation. The genes are TRBV10-3 and TRBJ2-7; 10 nucleotides match TRBD2. The CDR3 runs to 20 residues. The J segment lost 3 bases and the V segment lost 2 bases, leaving 19 bases of the junction unmatched. Looked up from germline, CDR1 is ENHRY and CDR2 is SYGVKD. CDR3 nucleotide sequence: TGTGCCATCAGTGAGCGGAGTGGTCTAGCGGGAGCTATGCGTGGCTACGAGCAGTACTTC. Its translation: CAISERSGLAGAMRGYEQYF.

The chain is built from TRBV29-1 and TRBJ2-7; a weak D match, TRBD2 (6 bases). The CDR3 extends over 14 amino acids. Looked up from germline, CDR1 is SQVTM and CDR2 is ANQGSEA. Trimming cost V 6 bases and J 0 bases, with 15 bases left between them. In DNA, the CDR3 is TGCAGCGTCACCACTAGCTCCTTCTCCTACGAGCAGTACTTC. It encodes CSVTTSSFSYEQYF.

The V gene is TRBV18, the J gene TRBJ2-1, with 11 positions matching TRBD2. This CDR3 is 15 amino acids long. V was pared by 0 bases and J by 8 bases, with 3 bases of the junction left unmatched. Looked up from germline, CDR1 is KGHSH and CDR2 is LQKENI. CDR3: CASSPPPSGRHEQFF. For the CDR3, the DNA is TGTGCCAGCTCACCACCACCTAGCGGGAGGCATGAGCAGTTCTTC.

The CDR3 protein is CASKENLRGNQPQHF. Written as DNA, the CDR3 is TGTGCCAGCAAAGAGAATCTGCGGGGCAATCAGCCCCAGCATTTT. The gene calls are TRBV2 and TRBJ1-5; D is undetermined. This CDR3 has 15 residues. From germline, CDR1 is SNHLY and CDR2 FYNNEI. Trimming shortened V by 7 bases and J by 2 bases, and 15 bases separated the two germline ends.

The chain carries TRBV20-1 and TRBJ2-5, with a tentative D call TRBD1 (5 bases). Germline loops: CDR1 DFQATT, CDR2 SNEGSKA (reference sequence). The CDR3 covers 11 residues. Trimming pared 4 bases from V and 7 bases from J, leaving 10 bases between. CDR3 DNA: TGCAGTGCTACAGGGAAGTGGACCCAGTACTTC. Its translation is CSATGKWTQYF.

This chain uses TRBV18 with TRBJ2-1, with 11 bases fitting TRBD1. This CDR3 is built from 16 residues. Per germline, CDR1 KGHSH and CDR2 LQKENI. Germline trimming cut 6 bases from V and 6 bases from J; bases unmatched to any gene: 10. The CDR3 coding sequence is TGTGCCAGCTCGCCTGGACAGGGGGCCTTAGGCAATGAGCAGTTCTTC. It specifies CASSPGQGALGNEQFF.

The rearrangement joins TRBV5-1 to TRBJ1-5; 8 bases match TRBD1. The V gene's germline CDR1 is SGHRS and CDR2 YFSETQ. V lost 0 bases and J lost 6; bases outside the gene matches: 2. The CDR3 covers 14 residues. The CDR3 reads CASSLAGGRQPQHF. The CDR3 coding sequence is TGCGCCAGCAGCTTGGCAGGGGGCCGTCAGCCCCAGCATTTT.

The chain joins TRBV29-1 to TRBJ2-5, with 10 nucleotides matching TRBD2. The CDR3 runs 15 residues. Germline CDR1 reads SQVTM; CDR2 reads ANQGSEA. V lost 3 bases to trimming and J lost 4 bases; unmatched junction nucleotides: 8. The CDR3 reads CSVDYGTSVGETQYF. CDR3 DNA sequence: TGCAGCGTTGACTATGGGACTAGCGTGGGAGAGACCCAGTACTTC.

The genes are TRBV9 and TRBJ1-2, with D unclear. Germline CDR1 reads SGDLS; CDR2 reads YYNGEE. This CDR3 spans 13 amino acids. Trimming took 0 bases from V and 1 from J, leaving 4 bases between them. The CDR3 loop reads CASSVVGNYGYTF. CDR3 DNA sequence: TGTGCCAGCAGCGTAGTCGGTAACTATGGCTACACCTTC.

V usage is TRBV7-9 and J usage is TRBJ1-1, with unresolved D. This CDR3 is built from 13 residues. V was pared by 6 bases and J by 2 bases, with 10 bases between. Per germline, CDR1 SEHNR and CDR2 FQNEAQ (reference sequence). The DNA of the CDR3 is TGTGCCAGCAGACATCCTGGCAACACTGAAGCTTTCTTT. The encoded protein is CASRHPGNTEAFF.